In this sample, the clone carrying this T cell receptor (beta chain) turned up a few times. What it binds is not known. As TCR cDNA was made by 5'RACE template switching, a universal primer site and UMIs were added. From the 5' RACE reads, TCRdb called clonotypes with MiXCR, one entry per CDR3 protein. This sample has about 240,000 distinct CDR3 sequences, with 6% to 7.5% found just once. The source of the sample is a study of T cells after yellow fever vaccination. Looking at the study overall: SMART-Seq v4 Ultra Low Input served to prepare low-cell-number fractions. Findings and caveats of the study: Across the CD4 and CD8 compartments, a small share of clonotypes was present in both.

Germline V gene lookup returns CDR1 SGHDT and CDR2 YYEEEE. Germline trimming cut 0 bases from V and 0 bases from J; bases unmatched to any gene: 9. CDR3 length: 18 amino acids. This specimen consisted of CD4+ T cells sorted from PBMCs, obtained 15 days after the yellow fever booster vaccination. The clonotype comes from a man between 25 and 39 years old who received the YFV17D yellow fever vaccine. J is TRBJ2-3 and V is TRBV5-6; 8 nucleotides agree with TRBD1. This CDR3 reads CASSLAAGGKLSTDTQYF. CDR3 in DNA: TGTGCCAGCAGCTTGGCGGCAGGGGGCAAACTCAGCACAGATACGCAGTATTTT.